These 22 T cell receptor beta chains originate from one sample sequenced in a study of cytomegalovirus exposure and HLA in healthy donors. PCR primers comprised 60 Vbeta and 13 Jbeta primers. Only in-frame clones appear in the TCRdb table, and some are missing; sequencing was by immunoSEQ multiplex PCR. The table shows more than 150,000 clones, with roughly 82% occurring only once. The sequencing input was PBMCs. The receptors stem from a man between 35 and 55 years old in good health and CMV-seronegative.

The rearrangement joins TRBV11-2 to TRBJ2-5; D may be TRBD2 (7 bases). Germline V gene lookup returns CDR1 SGHAT and CDR2 FQNNGV. This CDR3 is 15 amino acids long. V gave up 7 bases and J gave up 5 bases, with 20 bases separating them. This CDR3 is CASTQGRGLRETQYF. The CDR3 DNA is TGTGCCAGCACCCAGGGGCGGGGGCTCCGGGAGACCCAGTACTTC. The complete variable domain, with remaining parts taken from reference TRBV11-2 and TRBJ2-5, reads EAGVAQSPRYKIIEKRQSVAFWCNPISGHATLYWYQQILGQGPKLLIQFQNNGVVDDSQLPKDRFSAERLKGVDSTLKIQPAKLEDSAVYLCASTQGRGLRETQYFGPGTRLLVL.

The chain joins TRBV28 to TRBJ2-7; D is possibly TRBD2 (5 bases). V was pared by 6 bases and J by 3 bases, with 15 bases between. CDR3 length equals 14 residues. Per the germline V gene, CDR1 is MDHEN and CDR2 is SYDVKM. The CDR3 bases are TGTGCCAGCAGGGACTGGGGTAACAACTACGAGCAGTACTTC. Translating it yields CASRDWGNNYEQYF.

The chain links TRBV30 to TRBJ1-3; TRBD1 might be the D (6 bases). The CDR3 totals 15 residues. Trimming shortened V by 3 bases and J by 1 base, and 13 bases separated the two germline ends. The germline CDR1 and CDR2 sequences are GTSNPN and SVGIG (reference sequence). The CDR3 coding sequence is TGTGCCTGGAGCACAGGGATTTATTCTGGAAACACCATATATTTT. Protein sequence: CAWSTGIYSGNTIYF. Combining the CDR3 with reference TRBV30 and TRBJ1-3 gives the whole variable domain SQTIHQWPATLVQPVGSPLSLECTVEGTSNPNLYWYRQAAGRGLQLLFYSVGIGQISSEVPQNLSASRPQDRQFILSSKKLLLSDSGFYLCAWSTGIYSGNTIYFGEGSWLTVV.

V and J are TRBV4-2 and TRBJ1-1; no clear D gene. Germline V gives CDR1 LGHNA, CDR2 YNFKEQ. This CDR3 comprises 14 residues. Trimming pared 1 base from V and 4 bases from J, leaving 10 bases between. The CDR3 DNA reads TGTGCCAGCAGCCAAGGAGGGCAGCCCACTGAAGCTTTCTTT. Its protein product is CASSQGGQPTEAFF.

The chain combines TRBV5-1 with TRBJ1-2; 7 nucleotides line up with TRBD1. The J segment lost 2 bases and the V segment lost 3 bases, leaving 4 bases of the junction unmatched. Germline CDR1 SGHRS, CDR2 YFSETQ. The CDR3 spans 14 residues. This CDR3 is CASSWDSGNYGYTF. CDR3 nucleotide sequence: TGCGCCAGCAGCTGGGACAGTGGGAACTATGGCTACACCTTC.

The rearrangement uses TRBV27 and TRBJ2-3; D gene unclear. CDR1 and CDR2 (germline): MNHEY, SMNVEV (reference sequence). The CDR3 consists of 15 residues. V was cut by 1 base and J by 4 bases, with 12 bases left in between. CDR3: CASSLLAIYPDTQYF. The CDR3 DNA follows: TGTGCCAGCAGTTTATTGGCCATTTATCCAGATACGCAGTATTTT.

The V gene is TRBV4-3, the J gene TRBJ2-4; D is possibly TRBD1 (5 bases). Germline lookup yields CDR1 LGHNA and CDR2 YSLEER. This CDR3 contains 16 residues. Deletions cut 0 bases from V and 6 bases from J, with 15 bases between. This chain's CDR3 is CASSQDIPGKGNIQYF. The DNA for the CDR3 is TGCGCCAGCAGCCAAGATATTCCAGGGAAGGGAAACATTCAGTACTTC.

The CDR3 sequence: CASSHGETQYF. CDR3 in DNA: TGTGCCAGCAGCCACGGAGAGACCCAGTACTTC. The chain uses TRBV7-2 and TRBJ2-5; the D is unclear. Germline CDR1 SGHTA, CDR2 FQGNSA. This CDR3 comprises 11 residues. V lost 5 bases and J 4 bases, leaving 5 bases between the germline ends.

The chain has TRBV29-1 and TRBJ1-4; 7 bases are a match to TRBD1. The length of the CDR3 is 14 residues. V shed 5 bases and J 6 bases; nucleotides not matched to a gene: 9. CDR1 and CDR2 (germline): SQVTM, ANQGSEA. The CDR3 loop is CSVFTGQFDEKLFF. In DNA, the CDR3 is TGCAGCGTTTTTACGGGACAGTTCGATGAAAAACTGTTTTTT. The whole variable domain, filled in from reference TRBV29-1 and TRBJ1-4, reads SAVISQKPSRDICQRGTSLTIQCQVDSQVTMMFWYRQQPGQSLTLIATANQGSEATYESGFVIDKFPISRPNLTFSTLTVSNMSPEDSSIYLCSVFTGQFDEKLFFGSGTQLSVL.

This sequence joins TRBV18 and TRBJ1-1; TRBD1 aligns across 7 bases. V was clipped by 1 base and J by 5 bases; unmatched bases: 7. Germline CDR1 is KGHSH and CDR2 is LQKENI. CDR3 length: 15 amino acids. Here the CDR3 DNA reads TGTGCCAGCTCACCACAAAGGGGGCCCGGGACTGAAGCTTTCTTT. Protein product: CASSPQRGPGTEAFF. Together with reference TRBV18 and TRBJ1-1, the CDR3 gives the full variable domain: NAGVMQNPRHLVRRRGQEARLRCSPMKGHSHVYWYRQLPEEGLKFMVYLQKENIIDESGMPKERFSAEFPKEGPSILRIQQVVRGDSAAYFCASSPQRGPGTEAFFGQGTRLTVV.

The rearrangement links TRBV12-5 to TRBJ2-1, with D hard to call. Trimming removed 6 bases from V and 6 bases from J, with 6 bases in between. CDR1 LGHNT and CDR2 FRNRAP come from the germline V gene. The CDR3 is 11 residues long. CDR3 nucleotide sequence: TGTGCTAGTGGCCGAGTCAATGAGCAGTTCTTC. Translating it yields CASGRVNEQFF.

The chain recombines TRBV11-2 with TRBJ2-7; the match to TRBD1 covers 8 bases. Germline CDR1 is SGHAT and CDR2 is FQNNGV. CDR3 length: 15 amino acids. V shed 7 bases, J shed 0 bases, and the junction held 8 bases outside the gene matches. CDR3 sequence reads: CASNPTGTGSYEQYF. The CDR3, as DNA: TGTGCCAGCAATCCGACCGGGACAGGCTCCTACGAGCAGTACTTC. Full variable domain (remainder filled in from reference TRBV11-2 and TRBJ2-7): EAGVAQSPRYKIIEKRQSVAFWCNPISGHATLYWYQQILGQGPKLLIQFQNNGVVDDSQLPKDRFSAERLKGVDSTLKIQPAKLEDSAVYLCASNPTGTGSYEQYFGPGTRLTVT.

The J gene is TRBJ1-4, the V gene TRBV7-9; D is unclear. In germline, CDR1 is SEHNR, CDR2 FQNEAQ (reference sequence). Trimming took 2 bases from V and 2 from J, leaving 9 bases between them. CDR3 length: 15 amino acids. The DNA for the CDR3 is TGTGCCAGCAGCTTATTCGGAGGGACTAATGAAAAACTGTTTTTT. Encoded protein: CASSLFGGTNEKLFF. Drawing the rest from reference TRBV7-9 and TRBJ1-4, the complete variable domain is DTGVSQNPRHKITKRGQNVTFRCDPISEHNRLYWYRQTLGQGPEFLTYFQNEAQLEKSRLLSDRFSAERPKGSFSTLEIQRTEQGDSAMYLCASSLFGGTNEKLFFGSGTQLSVL.

The chain joins TRBV5-1 to TRBJ2-1; TRBD1 matches at 11 bases. Germline V gene data show CDR1 as SGHRS and CDR2 as YFSETQ. This CDR3 has 17 residues. V trimming: 4 bases; J trimming: 2 bases; junction bases outside the gene matches: 8. The CDR3 reads CASSRIGQGAPYNEQFF. As DNA, the CDR3 is TGCGCCAGCAGCCGAATTGGACAGGGGGCCCCCTACAATGAGCAGTTCTTC.

The genes are TRBV6-5 and TRBJ2-1; a possible D gene is TRBD2 (7 bases). The V gene's germline CDR1 is MNHEY and CDR2 SVGAGI. Deletions cut 6 bases from V and 4 bases from J, with 10 bases between. The CDR3 covers 13 residues. CDR3 sequence: CASSKGGYNEQFF. In nucleotides, the CDR3 is TGTGCCAGCAGCAAGGGGGGGTACAATGAGCAGTTCTTC.

CDR3 sequence (DNA): TGTGCCAGCAGTTTAGAGGGAGCGACCGGGGAGCTGTTTTTT. It yields the protein CASSLEGATGELFF. This chain joins TRBV28 and TRBJ2-2; maybe TRBD2 (5 bases). V dropped 2 bases and J dropped 5 bases, with 9 bases sitting between them. There are 14 residues in the CDR3. Germline CDR1 MDHEN, CDR2 SYDVKM.

This chain links TRBV30 with TRBJ1-5, with D tentatively TRBD1 (6 bases). Trimming left V 0 bases short and J 4 bases short, with 13 bases between. CDR3 length equals 15 residues. Germline assignment: CDR1 GTSNPN and CDR2 SVGIG (reference sequence). CDR3 sequence reads: CAWSVNGGANQPQHF. For the CDR3, the DNA is TGTGCCTGGAGTGTAAATGGGGGGGCAAATCAGCCCCAGCATTTT.

The chain joins TRBV11-3 to TRBJ1-2; 9 bases map to TRBD1. CDR3 length: 15 amino acids. The germline CDR1 and CDR2 sequences are SGHNT and YENEEA. V lost 4 bases to trimming and J lost 6 bases; unmatched junction nucleotides: 9. CDR3 amino acids: CASSSHRGRGDGYTF. In nucleotides, the CDR3 is TGTGCCAGCAGCTCGCACAGGGGGCGAGGCGATGGCTACACCTTC.

CDR3 region: CASAAVEGKDLTTTDTQYF. In DNA form, the CDR3 reads TGTGCCAGCGCGGCGGTGGAGGGTAAGGACCTAACGACCACAGATACGCAGTATTTT. The genes are TRBV28 and TRBJ2-3, with D tentatively TRBD2 (6 bases). The length of the CDR3 is 19 residues. Germline-derived CDR1 and CDR2 are MDHEN and SYDVKM. Trimming removed 8 bases at V and 2 bases at J, with 29 bases between.

This clone has a single count. The chain has TRBV30 and TRBJ1-2; D ambiguous. V shed 0 bases and J shed 3 bases, with 8 bases lying between them. The CDR3 sequence is 13 residues long. CDR1 is GTSNPN and CDR2 is SVGIG in the germline V gene (reference sequence). The CDR3 protein is CAWSVEGYYGYTF. Written as DNA, the CDR3 is TGTGCCTGGAGTGTAGAGGGCTACTATGGCTACACCTTC.

This sequence joins TRBV9 and TRBJ2-3, with 9 bases identical to TRBD1. Germline trimming cut 0 bases from V and 3 bases from J; bases unmatched to any gene: 8. There are 17 residues in the CDR3. CDR1 and CDR2 from the germline V gene are SGDLS and YYNGEE. The CDR3 reads CASSVGPRQGGTDTQYF. CDR3 DNA sequence: TGTGCCAGCAGCGTAGGCCCCCGACAGGGGGGTACAGATACGCAGTATTTT.

The genes are TRBV30 and TRBJ2-3, with 8 bases aligning to TRBD2. The CDR3 is 14 amino acids. Germline V gene data show CDR1 as GTSNPN and CDR2 as SVGIG (reference sequence). With V trimmed by 8 bases and J by 0 bases, 7 bases remained unmatched. The DNA for the CDR3 is TGTGCCGGAGATAGCGGGACAAGCACAGATACGCAGTATTTT. It is translated as CAGDSGTSTDTQYF.